The sequence of this TCR beta chain was determined in a study of blood T cell repertoires in COVID-19. Study details: The United States, Italy and Spain were the sources of the acute and convalescent COVID-19 samples. PBMCs, B-cell-depleted T cells, or T cells were the source of the cDNA or gDNA that made up the material.

Clones were sequenced by immunoSEQ multiplex PCR, and TCRdb holds only the in-frame ones, with some missing. Of some 190,000 clones listed, approximately 91% are singletons. The CDR3 consists of 14 residues. The germline V gene encodes CDR1 MGHRA and CDR2 YSYEKL. With 0 bases removed from V and 6 bases from J, the gap between germline ends came to 11 bases. This chain connects TRBV4-1 to TRBJ1-2; D is ambiguous. Sequences were obtained from peripheral blood. This sequence originates from a man younger than 40 with acute or convalescent COVID-19. The CDR3 DNA sequence: TGCGCCAGCAGCCAAGATCCAATATCGGATGGCTACACCTTC. This gives the protein CASSQDPISDGYTF.